The count of the clone carrying this T cell receptor (beta chain) is one. Its antigen is unknown. This entry belongs to a study of cytomegalovirus exposure and HLA in healthy donors. General study points: The authors enumerated some 170 TCR beta chains as linked to cytomegalovirus. Based on reports, TCR beta sequences accurately predicted HLA-A and HLA-B alleles for most subjects. When analyzed later, a missense DCLRE1C variant was found to be linked to TCR beta V- and J-gene trimming.

The primer mix had 60 Vbeta and 13 Jbeta primers. Profiling relied on immunoSEQ multiplex PCR, and the TCRdb table lists in-frame clones only, not all of them. The data show about 130,000 clones, 65% to 90% seen once. Trimming took 3 bases from V and 5 from J, leaving 8 bases between them. The CDR3 spans 14 residues. Germline V gene lookup returns CDR1 LNHDA and CDR2 SQIVND (reference sequence). This receptor was obtained from a girl aged 2 to 9 in good health and CMV-seronegative. The specimen was PBMCs. J is TRBJ1-6 and V is TRBV19; D remains ambiguous. CDR3 nucleotides: TGTGCCAGTAGTATCGCGGCTCATAATTCACCCCTCCACTTT. Protein: CASSIAAHNSPLHF.